The rows below give T cell receptor beta chains drawn from one sample of a study of blood T cells in healthy people across ages. Using its own MiXCR run on the 5' RACE reads, TCRdb lists one record per CDR3 protein. The repertoire holds almost 300,000 distinct CDR3 sequences, 25% to 30% seen once, with 29% in the top ten. Sequenced input: blood. The source is a woman in her 70s in good health. Each CDR3 is given with its conserved first and last residue.

>TRBV5-1
CASSLVAGGPNNEQFF
>TRBV7-2
CASSLVGLPEQFF
>TRBV24-1
CATSDSTRFSYNEQFF
>TRBV5-1
CASSLLQGPYEQYF
>TRBV12-3/TRBV12-4
CASSPGPVWEKLFF
>TRBV9
CAKTPDTQYF
>TRBV6-1
CASSVQGAATNEKLFF
>TRBV3-1
CASSLEIGRANQQFF
>TRBV20-1
CSARYQANTQYF
>TRBV6-2/TRBV6-3
CASSPLLAGGARYEQYF
>TRBV20-1
CSADGDREQETQYF
>TRBV12-3/TRBV12-4
CASSSPGSGKQETQYF
>TRBV24-1
CATSDSQTGLLETQCF
>TRBV20-1
CSAGGASGTLNEQFF
>TRBV19
CASSIDLHEQFF
>TRBV20-1
CSATGMVNTEAFF
>TRBV4-1
CASSQGSSGKNNEQFF
>TRBV7-6
CASSSADRGRWSYNEQFF
>TRBV7-8
CASSYESRLAGETQYF
>TRBV6-1
CASSGFNQPQHF
>TRBV5-1
CASKVTPGSVGIQYF
>TRBV9
CASSAAGRANTEAFF
>TRBV28
CASSPSQGGGYTF
>TRBV7-9
CASLSLGDSPLHF
>TRBV20-1
CSARGLGSGRSYEQYF
>TRBV20-1
CSARDRRDPRNSPLHF
>TRBV28
CASSRLKGGYNEQFF
>TRBV5-8
CASSLRLTNTGELFF
>TRBV20-1
CSARDQYGTAYEQYF
>TRBV6-6
CASSKQGRGGTEAFF
>TRBV12-3/TRBV12-4
CASSIQGKSPLHF
>TRBV20-1
CSARREGRQFF
>TRBV12-3/TRBV12-4
CASSTDRNTEAFF
>TRBV27
CASRGTARTGEQFF